The clone carrying this T cell receptor (beta chain) was counted ten times or more. Amplifying from RNA transcripts, the study obtained TCR beta CDR3 regions. Investigators did first-round RT-PCR with HTBI primers, then second-round multiplex PCR. TCRdb used MiXCR to reprocess the multiplex PCR reads, holding one entry per CDR3 protein. The data contain hundreds of thousands of distinct CDR3 sequences, 20% to 25% of them seen just once; the ten biggest clones take up around 3.2%. The sample originates from a study of Graves' ophthalmopathy and Graves' hyperthyroidism. The trim removed 3 bases at V and 5 bases at J, leaving 7 bases unmatched. CDR1 is ENHRY and CDR2 is SYGVKD in the germline V gene. The CDR3 contains 15 residues.

The rearrangement links TRBV10-3 to TRBJ1-1, with 9 bases aligning to TRBD1. The origin of this receptor is a woman between 18 and 30 years old with stable Graves' hyperthyroidism. Sequencing was done on a sample of peripheral blood. The CDR3 is CAISEPDRGGTEAFF. In nucleotides, the CDR3 is TGTGCCATCAGTGAACCGGACAGGGGCGGGACTGAAGCTTTCTTT.